The 10 T cell receptor beta chains given below trace back to one sample, sequenced in a study of cytomegalovirus exposure and HLA in healthy donors. Both 60 Vbeta primers and 13 Jbeta primers went into the PCR. The method was immunoSEQ multiplex PCR; TCRdb's version includes in-frame clones alone and lacks a portion of them. Recorded here are approximately 92,000 clones; the top ten clones represent 3% to 3.5%. The sequenced material came from PBMCs. Every receptor here comes from a woman in her 30s in good health and CMV-seronegative.

The chain carries TRBV14 and TRBJ2-5; the D gene is possibly TRBD2 (5 bases). This CDR3 is 17 amino acids long. The germline gives CDR1 SGHDN, CDR2 FVKESK. V lost 2 bases to trimming and J lost 5 bases, with 21 bases between them. DNA of the CDR3: TGTGCCAGCAGCCAAAGTTTTGGAGGCCGAGGGCTGGAGACCCAGTACTTC. It codes for CASSQSFGGRGLETQYF. The full variable domain, in which reference TRBV14 and TRBJ2-5 provide the parts outside the CDR3, is EAGVTQFPSHSVIEKGQTVTLRCDPISGHDNLYWYRRVMGKEIKFLLHFVKESKQDESGMPNNRFLAERTGGTYSTLKVQPAELEDSGVYFCASSQSFGGRGLETQYFGPGTRLLVL.

The V gene is TRBV7-9, the J gene TRBJ2-1, with 12 bases fitting TRBD2. Germline trimming cut 0 bases from V and 2 bases from J; bases unmatched to any gene: 8. This CDR3 has 19 residues. Germline V gene lookup returns CDR1 SEHNR and CDR2 FQNEAQ (reference sequence). This CDR3 is CASSLALGLAGFPYNEQFF. The CDR3 bases are TGTGCCAGCAGCTTAGCGCTGGGACTAGCGGGCTTTCCCTACAATGAGCAGTTCTTC.

The chain links TRBV6-1 to TRBJ2-3; D unclear. Trimming pared 7 bases from V and 2 bases from J, leaving 13 bases between. Germline CDR1 and CDR2: MNHNS and SASEGT. CDR3 size: 14 residues. The CDR3 coding sequence is TGTGCCAGCACCCAGACTTTATCCACAGATACGCAGTATTTT. Translation: CASTQTLSTDTQYF.

This chain joins TRBV29-1 and TRBJ2-7; D is unresolved. The V and J ends lost 0 bases and 10 bases respectively, with 10 bases between them. Per germline, CDR1 SQVTM and CDR2 ANQGSEA. The CDR3 sequence is 11 residues long. The CDR3 nucleotides read TGCAGCGTTGAAGACGAGGTATCCCAGTACTTC. Its translation is CSVEDEVSQYF.

The chain has TRBV6-1 and TRBJ2-1, with 7 bases aligning to TRBD1. Germline-derived CDR1 and CDR2 are MNHNS and SASEGT. The CDR3 runs 13 residues. V trimming: 6 bases; J trimming: 4 bases; junction bases outside the gene matches: 3. The DNA of the CDR3 is TGTGCCAGCAGCCTGGGACAGTACAATGAGCAGTTCTTC. Translated, it gives CASSLGQYNEQFF.

J is TRBJ2-5 and V is TRBV28, with 9 bases that match TRBD1. The J segment lost 5 bases and the V segment lost 5 bases, leaving 6 bases of the junction unmatched. CDR3 length: 14 amino acids. Germline assignment: CDR1 MDHEN and CDR2 SYDVKM. The CDR3: CASSKQGARETQYF. The DNA of the CDR3 is TGTGCCAGCAGTAAACAGGGGGCGCGGGAGACCCAGTACTTC.

The rearrangement uses TRBV5-1 and TRBJ2-1; 11 positions agree with TRBD1. Germline-derived CDR1 and CDR2 are SGHRS and YFSETQ. The CDR3 is made up of 15 amino acids. J was trimmed by 3 bases and V by 9 bases; bases with no gene match: 8. The CDR3: CATSTGTGGYNEQFF. CDR3 DNA: TGCGCCACCTCGACCGGGACAGGGGGCTACAATGAGCAGTTCTTC.

The chain combines TRBV11-2 with TRBJ2-7; TRBD1 agrees at 9 bases. The germline CDR1 and CDR2 sequences are SGHAT and FQNNGV. Trimming removed 4 bases from V and 9 bases from J; junction bases left unmatched: 7. The CDR3 spans 13 residues. As DNA, the CDR3 is TGTGCCAGCAGCTACCGGGACAGGGTGGTGCAGTACTTC. Protein sequence: CASSYRDRVVQYF.

The gene calls are TRBV7-9 and TRBJ2-2; 7 nucleotides line up with TRBD1. This CDR3 is 15 amino acids long. The V and J ends lost 5 bases and 4 bases, in that order; junction bases with no gene match: 7. Germline values: CDR1 SEHNR, CDR2 FQNEAQ (reference sequence). The CDR3, as DNA: TGTGCCAGCAGCCAGAGGGCAGGGGGCACCGGGGAGCTGTTTTTT. Translating gives CASSQRAGGTGELFF.

The gene calls are TRBV7-9 and TRBJ1-1; TRBD1 might be the D (6 bases). Per germline, CDR1 SEHNR and CDR2 FQNEAQ (reference sequence). The CDR3 length is 14 residues. Deletions cut 7 bases from V and 0 bases from J, with 12 bases between. CDR3 protein: CASTTGNVNTEAFF. The DNA for the CDR3 is TGTGCCAGCACCACAGGGAACGTGAACACTGAAGCTTTCTTT.